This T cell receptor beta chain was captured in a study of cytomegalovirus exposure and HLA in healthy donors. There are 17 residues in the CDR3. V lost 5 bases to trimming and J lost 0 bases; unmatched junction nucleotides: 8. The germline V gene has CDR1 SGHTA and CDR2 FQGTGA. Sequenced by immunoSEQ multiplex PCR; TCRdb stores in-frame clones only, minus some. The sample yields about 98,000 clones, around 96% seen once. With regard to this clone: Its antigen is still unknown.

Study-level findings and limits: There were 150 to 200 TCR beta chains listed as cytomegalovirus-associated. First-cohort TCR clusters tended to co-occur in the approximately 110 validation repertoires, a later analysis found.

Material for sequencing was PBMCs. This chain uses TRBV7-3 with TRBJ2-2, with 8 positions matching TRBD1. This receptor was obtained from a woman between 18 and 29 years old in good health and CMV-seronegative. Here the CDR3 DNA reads TGTGCCAGCAGCCTCCTCGGGGACAGGACGAACACCGGGGAGCTGTTTTTT. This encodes CASSLLGDRTNTGELFF.